This T cell receptor (beta chain) was recovered during a study of technical replicates of blood from a few donors. Measured with immunoSEQ multiplex PCR; TCRdb has only the in-frame clones, and not every one. The sample has about 62,000 clones, more than 75% seen once. The CDR3 length is 14 residues. CDR1 is SGHAT, CDR2 FQNNGV, per germline. The J segment lost 9 bases and the V segment lost 3 bases, leaving 9 bases of the junction unmatched. The receptor comes from a human donor in good health. Some clones in this sample may be carry-over from other donors' samples. The chain combines TRBV11-2 with TRBJ2-5; 8 bases align to TRBD2. The sample taken for sequencing was PBMCs. The CDR3 DNA is TGTGCCAGCAGCTTCGCGCTACGGGGGGGCGCCCAGTACTTC. It specifies CASSFALRGGAQYF.